One sample yielded the 4 T cell receptor beta chains listed below, sequenced in a study of cytomegalovirus exposure and HLA in healthy donors. It was with 60 Vbeta and 13 Jbeta primers that the PCR ran. The table came from immunoSEQ multiplex PCR; TCRdb's copy has only in-frame clones and leaves some out. The sample records some 150,000 clones, 75% to 80% being singletons. The material sequenced was PBMCs. The receptors originated from a woman aged 45 to 65 in good health and CMV-seronegative.

This rearrangement joins TRBV5-1 to TRBJ2-3, with D tentatively TRBD2 (5 bases). With 0 bases removed from V and 6 bases from J, the gap between germline ends came to 11 bases. Germline CDR1 and CDR2: SGHRS and YFSETQ. The CDR3 totals 14 residues. DNA of the CDR3: TGCGCCAGCAGCTTGGTTCTAAGGGAGGATACGCAGTATTTT. Protein: CASSLVLREDTQYF.

The rearrangement joins TRBV7-3 to TRBJ1-5; TRBD1 is a possible D gene (6 bases). CDR1 is SGHTA, CDR2 FQGTGA, per germline. Deletions cut 5 bases from V and 3 bases from J, with 8 bases between. The CDR3 consists of 13 residues. The CDR3 here is CASSQGPNQPQHF. The CDR3 coding sequence is TGTGCCAGCAGCCAGGGGCCCAATCAGCCCCAGCATTTT.

This chain uses TRBV7-2 with TRBJ1-5; D is ambiguous. Germline assignment: CDR1 SGHTA and CDR2 FQGNSA. V was pared by 5 bases and J by 4 bases, with 9 bases between. The CDR3 has 13 amino acids. The CDR3 loop reads CASSREPNQPQHF. The CDR3 DNA reads TGTGCCAGCAGCCGGGAGCCAAATCAGCCCCAGCATTTT.

The V gene is TRBV5-4, the J gene TRBJ2-3; D gene uncertain. V lost 4 bases and J 4 bases, leaving 10 bases between the germline ends. There are 13 residues in the CDR3. The germline gives CDR1 SGHNT, CDR2 YYREEE (reference sequence). The CDR3 nucleotides are TGTGCCAGCAGCCAGGAAGTCTCAGATACGCAGTATTTT. The encoded protein is CASSQEVSDTQYF.